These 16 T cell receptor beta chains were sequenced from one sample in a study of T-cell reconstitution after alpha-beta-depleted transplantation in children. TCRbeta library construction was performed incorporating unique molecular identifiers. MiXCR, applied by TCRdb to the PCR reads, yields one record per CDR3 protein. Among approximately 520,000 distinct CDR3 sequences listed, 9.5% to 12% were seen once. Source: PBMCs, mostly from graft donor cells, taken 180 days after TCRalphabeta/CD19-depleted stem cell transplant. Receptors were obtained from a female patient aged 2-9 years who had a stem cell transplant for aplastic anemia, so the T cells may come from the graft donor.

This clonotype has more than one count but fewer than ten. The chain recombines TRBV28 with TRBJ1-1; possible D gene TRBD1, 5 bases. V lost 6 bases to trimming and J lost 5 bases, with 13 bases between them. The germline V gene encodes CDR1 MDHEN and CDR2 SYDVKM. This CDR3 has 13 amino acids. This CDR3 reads CASRPGGGTEAFF. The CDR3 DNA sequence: TGTGCCAGCAGGCCGGGGGGAGGGACTGAAGCTTTCTTT.

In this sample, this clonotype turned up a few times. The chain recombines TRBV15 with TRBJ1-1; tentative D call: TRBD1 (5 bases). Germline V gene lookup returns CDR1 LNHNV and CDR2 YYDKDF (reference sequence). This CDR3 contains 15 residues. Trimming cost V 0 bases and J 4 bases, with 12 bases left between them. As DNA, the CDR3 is TGTGCCACCAGCAGAGATCTACGAGGGGCCACTGAAGCTTTCTTT. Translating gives CATSRDLRGATEAFF.

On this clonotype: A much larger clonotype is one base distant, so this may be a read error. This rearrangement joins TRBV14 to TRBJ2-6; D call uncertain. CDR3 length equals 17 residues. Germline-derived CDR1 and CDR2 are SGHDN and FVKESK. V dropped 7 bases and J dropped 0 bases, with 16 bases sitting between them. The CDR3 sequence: CASIPGPGFSGANVLTF. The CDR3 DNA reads TGTGCCAGCATCCCAGGACCAGGATTCTCTGGGGCCAACGTCCTGACTTTC.

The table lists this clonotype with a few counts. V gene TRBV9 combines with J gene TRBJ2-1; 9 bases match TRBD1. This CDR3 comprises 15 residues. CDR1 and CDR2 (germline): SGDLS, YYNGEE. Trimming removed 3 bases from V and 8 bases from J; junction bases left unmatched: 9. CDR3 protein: CASSGGTGWVDEQFF. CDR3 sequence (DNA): TGTGCCAGCAGCGGGGGGACAGGGTGGGTAGATGAGCAGTTCTTC.

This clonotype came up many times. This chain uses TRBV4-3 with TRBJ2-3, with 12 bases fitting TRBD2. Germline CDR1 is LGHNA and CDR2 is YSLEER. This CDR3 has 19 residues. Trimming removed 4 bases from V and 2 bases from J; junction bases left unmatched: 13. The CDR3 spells CASSLRLAGDQALTDTQYF. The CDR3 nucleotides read TGCGCCAGCAGCCTCCGACTAGCGGGAGACCAAGCACTCACAGATACGCAGTATTTT.

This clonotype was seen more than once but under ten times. The CDR3 is CASSWTADYGYTF. The CDR3 DNA reads TGTGCCAGCAGTTGGACGGCCGACTATGGCTACACCTTC. This chain uses TRBV25-1 with TRBJ1-2; D call uncertain. V was shortened by 5 bases and J by 3 bases, with 10 bases between the two germline ends. The CDR3 is 13 amino acids. Per germline, CDR1 MGHDK and CDR2 SYGVNS.

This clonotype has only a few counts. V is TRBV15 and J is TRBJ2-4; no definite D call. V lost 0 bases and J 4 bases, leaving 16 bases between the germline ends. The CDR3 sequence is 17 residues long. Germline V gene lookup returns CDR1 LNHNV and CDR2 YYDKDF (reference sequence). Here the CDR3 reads CATSRDRRDKGKNIQYF. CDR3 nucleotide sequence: TGTGCCACCAGCAGAGATCGAAGAGACAAGGGTAAAAACATTCAGTACTTC. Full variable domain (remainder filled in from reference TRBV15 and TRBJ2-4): DAMVIQNPRYQVTQFGKPVTLSCSQTLNHNVMYWYQQKSSQAPKLLFHYYDKDFNNEADTPDNFQSRRPNTSFCFLDIRSPGLGDTAMYLCATSRDRRDKGKNIQYFGAGTRLSVL.

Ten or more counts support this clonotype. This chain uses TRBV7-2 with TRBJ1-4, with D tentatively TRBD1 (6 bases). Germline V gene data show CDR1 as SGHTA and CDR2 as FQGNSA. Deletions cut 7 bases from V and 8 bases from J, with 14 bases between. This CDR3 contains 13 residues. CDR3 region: CASTPRGREKLFF. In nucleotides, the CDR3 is TGTGCCAGCACCCCACGGGGGCGGGAAAAACTGTTTTTT. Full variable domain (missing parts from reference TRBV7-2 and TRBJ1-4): GAGVSQSPSNKVTEKGKDVELRCDPISGHTALYWYRQSLGQGLEFLIYFQGNSAPDKSGLPSDRFSAERTGGSVSTLTIQRTQQEDSAVYLCASTPRGREKLFFGSGTQLSVL.

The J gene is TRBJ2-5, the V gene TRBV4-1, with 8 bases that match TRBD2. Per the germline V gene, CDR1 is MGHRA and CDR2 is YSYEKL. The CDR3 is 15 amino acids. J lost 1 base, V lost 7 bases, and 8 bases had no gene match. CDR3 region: CASTRGLAGQETQYF. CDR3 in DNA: TGCGCCAGCACTCGGGGCCTAGCGGGCCAAGAGACCCAGTACTTC.

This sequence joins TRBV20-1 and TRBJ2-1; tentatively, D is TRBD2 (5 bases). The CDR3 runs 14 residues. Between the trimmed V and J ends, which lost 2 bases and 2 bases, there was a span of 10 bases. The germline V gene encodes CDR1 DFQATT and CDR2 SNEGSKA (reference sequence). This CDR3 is CSARLAPAYNEQFF. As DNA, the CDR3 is TGCAGTGCTAGATTAGCGCCTGCCTACAATGAGCAGTTCTTC.

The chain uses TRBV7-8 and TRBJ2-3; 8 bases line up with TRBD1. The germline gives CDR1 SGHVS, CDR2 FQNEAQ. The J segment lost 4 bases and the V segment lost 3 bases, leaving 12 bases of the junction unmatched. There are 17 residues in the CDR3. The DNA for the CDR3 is TGTGCCAGCAGCTTCCGACAGGGGAGTCCCCACCCAGATACGCAGTATTTT. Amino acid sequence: CASSFRQGSPHPDTQYF.

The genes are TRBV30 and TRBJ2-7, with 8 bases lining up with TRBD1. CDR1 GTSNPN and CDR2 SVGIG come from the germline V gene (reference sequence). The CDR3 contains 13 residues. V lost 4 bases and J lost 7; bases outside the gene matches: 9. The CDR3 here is CAWNSDRAWEQYF. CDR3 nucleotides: TGTGCCTGGAACTCGGACAGGGCTTGGGAGCAGTACTTC. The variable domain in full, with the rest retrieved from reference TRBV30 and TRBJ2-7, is SQTIHQWPATLVQPVGSPLSLECTVEGTSNPNLYWYRQAAGRGLQLLFYSVGIGQISSEVPQNLSASRPQDRQFILSSKKLLLSDSGFYLCAWNSDRAWEQYFGPGTRLTVT.

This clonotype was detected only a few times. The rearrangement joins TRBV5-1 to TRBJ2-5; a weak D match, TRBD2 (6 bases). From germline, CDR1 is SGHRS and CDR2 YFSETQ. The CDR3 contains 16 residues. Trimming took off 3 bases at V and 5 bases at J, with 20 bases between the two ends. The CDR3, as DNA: TGCGCCAGCAGCTGGCCCCGGGGAGGTCTAGGGGAGACCCAGTACTTC. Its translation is CASSWPRGGLGETQYF.

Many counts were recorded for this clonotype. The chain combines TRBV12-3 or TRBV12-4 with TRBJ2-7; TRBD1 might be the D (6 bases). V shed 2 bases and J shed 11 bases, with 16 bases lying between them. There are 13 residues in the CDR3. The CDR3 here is CASSLQQGALEYF. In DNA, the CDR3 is TGTGCCAGCAGTTTACAACAGGGAGCGCTGGAGTACTTC.

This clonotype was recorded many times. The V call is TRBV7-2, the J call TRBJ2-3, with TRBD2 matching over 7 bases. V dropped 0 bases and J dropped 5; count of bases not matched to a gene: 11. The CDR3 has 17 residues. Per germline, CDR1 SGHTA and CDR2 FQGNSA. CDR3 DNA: TGTGCCAGCAGCTTAGCACTACTAGCGTCCCAAGGAGATACGCAGTATTTT. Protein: CASSLALLASQGDTQYF.

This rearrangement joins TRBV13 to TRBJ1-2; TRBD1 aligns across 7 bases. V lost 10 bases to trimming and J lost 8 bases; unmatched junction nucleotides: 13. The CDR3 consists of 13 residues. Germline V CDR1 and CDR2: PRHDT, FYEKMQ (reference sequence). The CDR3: CAITNRGLFGYTF. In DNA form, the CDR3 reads TGTGCCATCACTAACAGGGGTCTTTTCGGCTACACCTTC.